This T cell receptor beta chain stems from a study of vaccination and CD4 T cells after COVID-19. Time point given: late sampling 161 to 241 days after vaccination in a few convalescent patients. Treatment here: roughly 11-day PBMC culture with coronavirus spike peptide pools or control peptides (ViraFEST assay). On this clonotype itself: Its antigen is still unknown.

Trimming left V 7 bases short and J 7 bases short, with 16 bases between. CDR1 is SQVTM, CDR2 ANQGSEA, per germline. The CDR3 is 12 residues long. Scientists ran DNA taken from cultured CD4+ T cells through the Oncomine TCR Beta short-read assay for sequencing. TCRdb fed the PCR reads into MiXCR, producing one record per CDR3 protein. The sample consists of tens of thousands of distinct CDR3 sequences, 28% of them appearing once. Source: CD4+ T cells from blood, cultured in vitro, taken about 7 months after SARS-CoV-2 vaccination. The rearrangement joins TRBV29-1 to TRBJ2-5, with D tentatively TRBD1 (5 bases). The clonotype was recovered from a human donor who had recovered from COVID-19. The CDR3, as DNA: TGCAGCGCCCGCCCCAGGGATGCGACCCAGTACTTC. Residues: CSARPRDATQYF.